The rows below give T cell receptor beta chains drawn from one sample of a study of vaccination effects on CD4 cells after COVID-19. The antigens of these receptors remain unknown. Method: immunoSEQ multiplex PCR; TCRdb's copy keeps in-frame clones and lacks some. The table has just over 8,000 clones, about four fifths seen once. The specimen was CD4+ T cells from PBMCs cultured with HCoV-229E spike peptides, collected before COVID-19 vaccination. The receptors were gathered from a human donor who received a COVID-19 vaccine. The CDR3 runs from the conserved cysteine through the conserved F or W. A D gene is named only where the DNA matches it firmly. Some rows have no size entry. The others give once, few or many, or a class for an expanded clone.

size: once; D: .; V: TRBV5-6; J: TRBJ1-1; DNA: TGTGCCAGCAGCTTGGAACAACCTAACACTGAAGCTTTCTTT; CDR3: CASSLEQPNTEAFF
size: .; D: .; V: TRBV5-6; J: TRBJ1-3; DNA: TGTGCCAGCAGCTTGGCCGCGAGCAGGGGTGGAAACACCATATATTTT; CDR3: CASSLAASRGGNTIYF
size: .; D: .; V: TRBV4-1; J: TRBJ2-3; DNA: TGCGCCAGCAGCCAAGTCTTGGGTTCGGTGGTCAACGCAGATACGCAGTATTTT; CDR3: CASSQVLGSVVNADTQYF
size: .; D: .; V: TRBV6-1; J: TRBJ2-5; DNA: TGTGCCAGCAGTGAAAAAGTTCGGGGAGAGACCCAGTACTTC; CDR3: CASSEKVRGETQYF
size: .; D: .; V: TRBV7-9; J: TRBJ1-2; DNA: TGTGCCAGCAGCTTACTGCAGGCTACAAACTATGGCTACACCTTC; CDR3: CASSLLQATNYGYTF
size: once; D: .; V: TRBV6-1; J: TRBJ1-6; DNA: TGTGCCAGCAGTGACGTAGGGGGTTCACCCCTCCACTTT; CDR3: CASSDVGGSPLHF
size: .; D: TRBD1; V: TRBV30; J: TRBJ2-2; DNA: TGTGCCTGGAGTCTTAGTCCGGGACAGGGGGCGGTCGGGGAGCTGTTTTTT; CDR3: CAWSLSPGQGAVGELFF
size: .; D: .; V: TRBV15; J: TRBJ1-1; DNA: TGTGCCACCAGCAGAGATCAGGGATCAGCTTTCTTT; CDR3: CATSRDQGSAFF
size: once; D: TRBD2; V: TRBV5-4; J: TRBJ2-2; DNA: TGTGCCAGCAGCACCGGACTAGCGGGGGGGCCGGGGGAGCTGTTTTTT; CDR3: CASSTGLAGGPGELFF
size: .; D: .; V: TRBV6-5; J: TRBJ1-3; DNA: TGTGCCAGCAGTTTCAACAGGGTAAACTCTGGAAACACCATATATTTT; CDR3: CASSFNRVNSGNTIYF
size: .; D: TRBD1; V: TRBV11-2; J: TRBJ2-5; DNA: TGTGCCAGCAGAACCGGGACAGGGGGCGGGGAGACCCAGTACTTC; CDR3: CASRTGTGGGETQYF
size: few; D: TRBD1; V: TRBV2; J: TRBJ1-2; DNA: TGTGCCAGCAGGGCCGACAGGGGGTACTATGGCTACACCTTC; CDR3: CASRADRGYYGYTF
size: .; D: TRBD2; V: TRBV3-1/TRBV3-2; J: TRBJ2-1; DNA: TGTGCCAGCAGCCCCATCCTAGCGGGAGGTGGTGGCTATGAGCAGTTCTTC; CDR3: CASSPILAGGGGYEQFF
size: few; D: .; V: TRBV7-8; J: TRBJ1-1; DNA: TGTGCCAGCAGTTCAAGGGAGGGTCGCACTGAAGCTTTCTTT; CDR3: CASSSREGRTEAFF
size: few; D: .; V: TRBV2; J: TRBJ2-7; DNA: TGTGCCAGCATGGGGCTAGCGTATACCTACGAGCAGTACTTC; CDR3: CASMGLAYTYEQYF
size: .; D: TRBD1; V: TRBV19; J: TRBJ1-5; DNA: TGTGCCAGTAGTATATTAGAGACAGGGGGCAATCAGCCCCAGCATTTT; CDR3: CASSILETGGNQPQHF
size: once; D: TRBD2; V: TRBV19; J: TRBJ2-1; DNA: TGTGCCAGTAGTATAGCAAGTAGCGGGAATGAGCAGTTCTTC; CDR3: CASSIASSGNEQFF
size: .; D: .; V: TRBV5-1; J: TRBJ2-7; DNA: TGCGCCAGCAGCCTTGAGGGCCAGATTATGTACTTC; CDR3: CASSLEGQIMYF
size: .; D: .; V: TRBV7-6; J: TRBJ2-3; DNA: TGTGCCAGCAGCTTAGGACAGCACGCAGATACGCAGTATTTT; CDR3: CASSLGQHADTQYF
size: .; D: .; V: TRBV3-1/TRBV3-2; J: TRBJ1-5; DNA: TGTGCCAGCAGCCAAGCGAGCTCAGGGCCCCAGCATTTT; CDR3: CASSQASSGPQHF